This T cell receptor beta chain came from a study of blood T cell repertoires in COVID-19. Data came from immunoSEQ multiplex PCR; TCRdb stores just in-frame clones and leaves some out. The sample consists of some 56,000 clones, around 88% of them appearing once. The count of this clone is one. The V and J ends lost 3 bases and 2 bases, in that order; junction bases with no gene match: 7. The CDR3 consists of 15 residues. Germline CDR1 is LNHDA and CDR2 is SQIVND (reference sequence). The rearrangement uses TRBV19 and TRBJ2-7; 7 bases are a match to TRBD1. The sequence was collected from a woman older than 75 with acute or convalescent COVID-19. Sequencing input: peripheral blood. For the CDR3, the DNA is TGTGCCAGTAGTATTCCAGGGGGTCGGACCTACGAGCAGTACTTC. Its translation is CASSIPGGRTYEQYF.